The rows below give T cell receptor beta chains drawn from one sample of a study of blood T cell repertoires in COVID-19. Assay: immunoSEQ multiplex PCR; the TCRdb copy retains only in-frame clones and omits some. In the table there are under 250,000 clones, more than 70% of which are singletons. Sequenced input: peripheral blood. These receptors originate from a woman of 80 years or more with COVID-19, enrolled during active disease. Each CDR3 is given with its conserved first and last residue.

TRBV18	CASSPDSGGTEAFF
TRBV7-3	CASSTDSFSYNEQFF
TRBV2	CASSEQGADKNIQYF
TRBV2	CASSQLGTGGFYSNQPQHF
TRBV5-1	CASSFGGNAGNTIYF
TRBV9	CASSPRDRSYEQYF
TRBV2	CASSESGGSYNEQFF
TRBV24-1	CATSDTRVTGELFF
TRBV2	CASVVEENTEAFF
TRBV19	CASQTGGTNEKLFF
TRBV24-1	CATSDNYHTEAFF
TRBV3-1/TRBV3-2	CASSQQGGVAKNIQYF
TRBV5-1	CASSLEGHGAYEQYF
TRBV3-1/TRBV3-2	CASLAGARETQYF
TRBV6-5	CATQRQGGKETQYF
TRBV6-5	CASMLATSYNEQFF
TRBV28	CASSPADNYGYTF
TRBV28	CASSRTGSSYNSPLHF
TRBV9	CASSVGASGVETQYF
TRBV5-1	CASSPGQGASGQPQHF
TRBV7-2	CASSLDLRDRGNEQFF
TRBV7-2	CASSLVVGQAGNEQFF
TRBV4-2	CASSQDAGGSTDTQYF
TRBV19	CATSGQGNSPLHF
TRBV10-3	CAISSTGTGNENYGYTF
TRBV18	CASSPPAGPDTQYF
TRBV5-4	CASSRMTGKETQYF
TRBV2	CASSGGSGVIEQFF
TRBV27	CASRAGASYEQYF
TRBV12-3/TRBV12-4	CASRLGTGFQHF
TRBV4-2	CASSQTGGNTEAFF
TRBV27	CASSAGQGVNTQYF
TRBV28	CASSLSRIFDYGYTF
TRBV7-9	CASSSGQEIYEKLFF
TRBV29-1	CSVLGGNQETQYF
TRBV2	CASSEWVAGEGEQFF
TRBV28	CASSLPKGHEGNTIYF
TRBV5-4	CASSLGTGQIYGYTF
TRBV6-5	CASSYRVRSPLHF
TRBV6-5	CASTSRFQQYF
TRBV18	CASSPRTSGEETQYF
TRBV5-5	CASSPFSQGANYGYTF
TRBV5-6	CASSLGQVNTGELFF
TRBV2	CASREDSVNSPLHF